The 3 T cell receptor beta chains listed next were all sequenced from one sample in a study of T-cell reconstitution after alpha-beta-depleted transplantation in children. Molecular barcoding with unique molecular identifiers was used for the TCRbeta library. TCRdb used MiXCR to reprocess the PCR reads, holding one entry per CDR3 protein. The sample contains 700,000 to 950,000 distinct CDR3 sequences, 16% of which appear only once. Sequencing was performed on PBMCs, mostly from graft donor cells, taken 360 days after TCRalphabeta/CD19-depleted stem cell transplant. These receptors were taken from a male patient younger than 18 who had a stem cell transplant for acute lymphoblastic leukemia, so the T cells may come from the graft donor.

V usage is TRBV9 and J usage is TRBJ2-2; 8 nucleotides match TRBD1. J lost 5 bases, V lost 4 bases, and 7 bases had no gene match. Germline V gives CDR1 SGDLS, CDR2 YYNGEE. This CDR3 has 15 residues. Here the CDR3 reads CASSRDRTGTGELFF. CDR3 coding DNA: TGTGCCAGCAGCCGGGACAGGACAGGAACCGGGGAGCTGTTTTTT.

This clonotype was recorded a few times. The chain uses TRBV27 and TRBJ2-1; TRBD2 matches 7 bases. V lost 6 bases to trimming and J lost 15 bases; unmatched junction nucleotides: 14. Germline-derived CDR1 and CDR2 are MNHEY and SMNVEV (reference sequence). The CDR3 covers 13 residues. The CDR3 region is CASREWAREWPFF. DNA for the CDR3: TGTGCCAGCAGGGAGTGGGCGCGGGAGTGGCCGTTCTTC.

Note on this clonotype: A much larger clone lies one base from this, so it may be a read error. The chain has TRBV12-1 and TRBJ2-7; TRBD2, as called in the table, went unchecked against the DNA. TRBV12-1 is a pseudogene locus. There are 16 residues in the CDR3. The chain's CDR3 is CASSPKLAPESYEQYF. The CDR3 DNA sequence: TGTGCCAGCAGCCCCAAACTAGCGCCGGAGTCCTACGAGCAGTACTTC.